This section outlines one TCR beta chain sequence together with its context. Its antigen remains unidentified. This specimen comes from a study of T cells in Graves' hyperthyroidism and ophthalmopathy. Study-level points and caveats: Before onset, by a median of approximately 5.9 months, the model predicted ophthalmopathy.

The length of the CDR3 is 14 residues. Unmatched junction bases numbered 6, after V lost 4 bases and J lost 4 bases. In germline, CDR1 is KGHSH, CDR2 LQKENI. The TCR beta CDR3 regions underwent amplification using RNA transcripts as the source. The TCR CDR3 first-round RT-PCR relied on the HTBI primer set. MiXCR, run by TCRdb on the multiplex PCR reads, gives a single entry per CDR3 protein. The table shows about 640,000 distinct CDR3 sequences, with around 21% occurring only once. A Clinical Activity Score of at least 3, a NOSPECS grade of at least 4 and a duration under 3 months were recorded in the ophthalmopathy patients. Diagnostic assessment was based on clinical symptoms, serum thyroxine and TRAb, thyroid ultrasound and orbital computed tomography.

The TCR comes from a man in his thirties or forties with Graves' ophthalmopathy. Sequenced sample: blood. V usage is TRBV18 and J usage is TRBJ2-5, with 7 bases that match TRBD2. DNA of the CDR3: TGTGCCAGCTCACGCGGACCGGGAGGAGAGACCCAGTACTTC. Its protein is CASSRGPGGETQYF.